This entry is about one T cell receptor beta chain. This clonotype was counted ten times or more. Its antigen remains unidentified. The input lacks base qualities; no much larger clone sits a single base away. Sequencing took place on an Illumina NovaSeq 6000. Using 5'RACE with constant-segment primers, TCRalpha and TCRbeta cDNA libraries were constructed, with sample barcodes and unique molecular identifiers added in the process. Trizol reagent was used to extract RNA from every sample. The libraries were amplified in two PCR steps, and the second step added a second sample barcode and Illumina TruSeq adapters. Libraries were sequenced on an Illumina NovaSeq with 2 x 150 bp paired-end reads. The study's processing was this. Reads were demultiplexed and collapsed into UMI-guided consensus sequences with migec v1.2.7. Using mixcr v2.1.11, UMI consensuses were aligned to TRA and TRB V and J templates and then assembled into clonotypes. Expanded or contracted clonotypes were those called significant by both edgeR and NoisET, with noise models trained on biological replicates. For edgeR calls, a false discovery rate-adjusted p below 0.01 and a log2 fold-change threshold of 1 were applied. As an exploratory analysis of dynamics, max-normalized trajectories of the 1000 most abundant clonotypes were examined with PCA combined with hierarchical clustering. Each responding clone was given a CD4 or CD8 phenotype based on the CD4+ and CD8+ repertoires, which had been sequenced separately. TCRdb reprocessing: public reads trimmed at Q25 with fastp, clones called with MiXCR, in-frame beta chains kept. Rows with one shared CDR3 protein collapse into an entry with the most common genes and DNA. TCRdb, not the authors, supplied the V and J calls. The sample table contains around 13,000 distinct CDR3 sequences; only one count was recorded for 12% of them. The ten biggest clones cover 49% of the sample.

Ficoll-Paque density gradient centrifugation was the method used to isolate PBMCs. These data are taken from a study of T-cell memory formation after mild COVID-19 (dated by TCRdb to the early 2020s). Concerning the study at large: TCR sequence clusters from the two donors were largely donor specific. Two young, previously healthy adult volunteers made up the cohort, one male and one female. In a couple of donors, T-cell clones that expanded and contracted after mild COVID-19 were tracked by sequencing TCRalpha and TCRbeta repertoires over time. Results the study describes overall, beyond this receptor: Clones that contracted from day 15 to 85 showed balanced CD4/CD8 phenotypes, whereas a second wave of clones that expanded from day 15 to 37 leaned towards CD4+. Contracting CD4+ clones appeared mostly in the CM and EM memory subsets, whereas CD8+ clones were enriched in EMRA. SARS-CoV-2 specificity was not confirmed for the second-wave clones peaking on day 37. Some responding clones were detected in pre-infection memory, suggesting pre-existing cross-reactive memory T cells joined the SARS-CoV-2 response. The study included only a couple of mild cases, and larger cohorts that include severe cases with pre-infection samples were judged to be necessary.

CDR1 and CDR2 (SQVTM, ANQGSEA) derive from the germline V gene. The junction shows trimming of 5 bases on V and 1 base on J, plus 9 bases between the germline ends. Including the terminal cysteine and phenylalanine, the CDR3 comprises 12 residues. Only CDR3 DNA remains: 36 bases, in frame from the first base. This sequence was found in an adult woman who had mild COVID-19 (a few samples of this study predate the infection). The sample titles of this study are shuffled in the database, so cell type and time point are left out; the donor was told from shared clones. Sequenced material: PBMCs or a T cell subset sorted from them (not recorded which). Rearrangement joined TRBV29-1 to TRBJ2-7; perhaps TRBD2 is the D gene, with 5 bases matching. The CDR3 reads CSVLGASYEQYF. Read as DNA, the sequence is TGCAGCGTTCTGGGAGCTTCCTACGAGCAGTACTTC.